This T cell receptor (beta chain) was identified during a study of metastatic and nonmetastatic thyroid tumors. Study background: Blood and tumor or nodule tissue repertoires from malignant and benign thyroid patients were compared. Whole-study findings and limits: Within blood and tumor, benign nodules reportedly had significantly lower TCR beta diversity than malignant thyroid tumors did.

Authors' data handling: What underpinned the distant-metastasis classifier for papillary thyroid cancer was the set of CDR3 differences across clinicopathological groups. TCRdb ran MiXCR on the PCR reads. These V and J calls are TCRdb output, not the study's own analysis. This table holds about 43,000 clones, more than 3% found once. This clone has only a few counts. Antigen: not known. No patient received treatment before thyroid surgery. The specimen sequenced was blood. The receptor comes from a female donor with papillary thyroid cancer or a benign thyroid nodule (not recorded which). Some clones in this sample may be carry-over from other donors' samples.

This CDR3 reads CASSLQSGGGYYGYTF. CDR3 nucleotide sequence: TGTGCCAGCAGTTTACAATCAGGGGGGGGGTACTATGGCTACACCTTC. The chain joins TRBV28 to TRBJ1-2, with 7 bases aligning to TRBD1. The CDR3 is 16 residues long. The germline V gene encodes CDR1 MDHEN and CDR2 SYDVKM. After removal of 2 bases from V and 3 bases from J, the junction contained 9 bases not matched to a gene.